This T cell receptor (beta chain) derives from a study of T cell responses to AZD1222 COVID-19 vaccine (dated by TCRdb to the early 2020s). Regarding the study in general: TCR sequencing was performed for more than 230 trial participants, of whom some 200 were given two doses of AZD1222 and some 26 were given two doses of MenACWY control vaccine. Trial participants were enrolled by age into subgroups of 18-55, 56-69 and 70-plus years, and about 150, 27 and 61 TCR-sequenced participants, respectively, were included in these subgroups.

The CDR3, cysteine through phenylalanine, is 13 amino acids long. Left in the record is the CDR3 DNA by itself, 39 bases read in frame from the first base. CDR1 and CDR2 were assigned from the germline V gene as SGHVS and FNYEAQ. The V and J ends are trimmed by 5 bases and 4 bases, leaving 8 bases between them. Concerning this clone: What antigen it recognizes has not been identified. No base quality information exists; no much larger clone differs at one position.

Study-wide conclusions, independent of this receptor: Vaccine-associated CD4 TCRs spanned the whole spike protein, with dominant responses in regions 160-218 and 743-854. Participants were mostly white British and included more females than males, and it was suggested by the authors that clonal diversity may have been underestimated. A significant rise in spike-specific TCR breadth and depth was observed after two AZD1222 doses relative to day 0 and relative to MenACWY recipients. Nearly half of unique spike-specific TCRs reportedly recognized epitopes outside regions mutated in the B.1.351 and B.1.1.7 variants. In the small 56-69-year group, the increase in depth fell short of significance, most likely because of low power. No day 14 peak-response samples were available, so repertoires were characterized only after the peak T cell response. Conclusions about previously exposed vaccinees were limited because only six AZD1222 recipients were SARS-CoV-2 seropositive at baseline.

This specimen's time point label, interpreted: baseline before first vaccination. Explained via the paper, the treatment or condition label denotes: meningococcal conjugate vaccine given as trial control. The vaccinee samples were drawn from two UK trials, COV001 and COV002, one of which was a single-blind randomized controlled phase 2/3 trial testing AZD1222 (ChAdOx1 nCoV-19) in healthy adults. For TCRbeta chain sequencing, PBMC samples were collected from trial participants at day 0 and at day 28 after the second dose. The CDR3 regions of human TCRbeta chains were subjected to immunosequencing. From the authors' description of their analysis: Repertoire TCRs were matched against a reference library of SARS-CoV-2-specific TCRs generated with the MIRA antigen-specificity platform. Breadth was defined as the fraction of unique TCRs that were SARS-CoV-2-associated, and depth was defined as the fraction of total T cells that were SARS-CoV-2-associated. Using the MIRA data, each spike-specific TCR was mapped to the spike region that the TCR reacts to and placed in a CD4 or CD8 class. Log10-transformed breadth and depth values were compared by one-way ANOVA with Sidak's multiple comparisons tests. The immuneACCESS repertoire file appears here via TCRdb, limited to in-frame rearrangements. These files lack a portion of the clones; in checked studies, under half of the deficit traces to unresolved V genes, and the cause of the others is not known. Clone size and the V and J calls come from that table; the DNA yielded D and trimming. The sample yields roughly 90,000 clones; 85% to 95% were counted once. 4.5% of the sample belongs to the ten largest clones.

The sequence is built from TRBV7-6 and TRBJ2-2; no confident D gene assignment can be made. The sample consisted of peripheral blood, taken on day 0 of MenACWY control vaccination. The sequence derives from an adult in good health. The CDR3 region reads CASSAKVTGELFF. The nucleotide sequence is TGTGCCAGCAGCGCCAAGGTCACCGGGGAGCTGTTTTTT.